Listed below are T cell receptor beta chains from one sample, sequenced in a study of shared clonotypes between healthy human individuals. Profiled with immunoSEQ multiplex PCR; TCRdb holds only in-frame clones, not every one. The sample carries 490,000 or so clones, 70% to 80% recorded once. Sequencing was performed on PBMCs. The receptors derive from a woman in her forties in good health. Some clones in this sample may be carry-over from other donors' samples. Each CDR3 is given with its conserved first and last residue. The order of the fields is CDR3 protein, CDR3 DNA, clone size, J gene, V gene, D gene. A D gene is named only where the DNA matches it firmly. Clone size is shown for a subset of rows, as once, few, many or a class of expanded clone.

CASSLGQVGTDTQYF	TGTGCCAGCAGCTTAGGGCAGGTGGGCACAGATACGCAGTATTTT	NA	TRBJ2-3	TRBV7-3	NA
CASSSRTANTGELFF	TGTGCCAGCAGCTCGAGGACAGCGAACACCGGGGAGCTGTTTTTT	NA	TRBJ2-2	TRBV7-2	NA
CASSFRVGANYGYTF	TGTGCCAGCAGCTTTCGGGTAGGGGCTAACTATGGCTACACCTTC	NA	TRBJ1-2	TRBV7-2	NA
CASSSPLDLKETQYF	TGTGCCAGCAGCTCCCCCCTGGACTTAAAAGAGACCCAGTACTTC	NA	TRBJ2-5	TRBV28	NA
CASSFGTDSGNTIYF	TGTGCCAGCAGCTTCGGGACGGACTCTGGAAACACCATATATTTT	NA	TRBJ1-3	TRBV6-5	NA
CSVPSDVNYGYTF	TGCAGCGTTCCCTCGGACGTTAACTATGGCTACACCTTC	once	TRBJ1-2	TRBV29-1	NA
CASSPQGATGGELFF	TGTGCCAGCTCACCACAGGGGGCTACTGGCGGGGAGCTGTTTTTT	NA	TRBJ2-2	TRBV18	TRBD1
CASSAWGGTSTDTQYF	TGTGCCAGCAGCGCTTGGGGCGGGACTAGCACAGATACGCAGTATTTT	NA	TRBJ2-3	TRBV11-2	NA
CSVVPGGRAYEQYF	TGCAGCGTTGTCCCCGGGGGCAGGGCATACGAGCAGTACTTC	few	TRBJ2-7	TRBV29-1	NA
CASSLSSGGTSGELFF	TGTGCCAGCAGTTTATCGAGCGGGGGGACCTCCGGGGAGCTGTTTTTT	NA	TRBJ2-2	TRBV27	TRBD2